This TCR beta chain was obtained from a study of Tregs in tolerant kidney transplant recipients. Points from the study as a whole: This study did not directly address biological reproducibility. Validation in larger populations is needed because few patients were studied. Expanding Tregs on activated donor B cells appeared to best identify donor-specific TCRbeta clones.

With respect to this clone: Its antigen is unknown.

Per the germline V gene, CDR1 is MNHNS and CDR2 is SASEGT. CDR3 length equals 21 residues. The ends lost 1 base at V and 0 bases at J; junction bases unmatched: 10. Unstimulated Tregs (CD4+CD25+CD127-) and CD4+CD25- non-Tregs were sorted from PBMCs. Clones were sequenced by immunoSEQ multiplex PCR, and TCRdb holds only the in-frame ones, with some missing. The table has tens of thousands of clones, around 94% seen once. This sequence joins TRBV6-1 and TRBJ2-1; 15 nucleotides match TRBD2. The source material was CD8+ T cells from blood. The TCR comes from a human donor in good health. The CDR3 DNA reads TGTGCCAGCAGTGAAGTTTTTAGGGGACTAGCGGGGGGCGGCTCCTACAATGAGCAGTTCTTC. Protein sequence: CASSEVFRGLAGGGSYNEQFF.